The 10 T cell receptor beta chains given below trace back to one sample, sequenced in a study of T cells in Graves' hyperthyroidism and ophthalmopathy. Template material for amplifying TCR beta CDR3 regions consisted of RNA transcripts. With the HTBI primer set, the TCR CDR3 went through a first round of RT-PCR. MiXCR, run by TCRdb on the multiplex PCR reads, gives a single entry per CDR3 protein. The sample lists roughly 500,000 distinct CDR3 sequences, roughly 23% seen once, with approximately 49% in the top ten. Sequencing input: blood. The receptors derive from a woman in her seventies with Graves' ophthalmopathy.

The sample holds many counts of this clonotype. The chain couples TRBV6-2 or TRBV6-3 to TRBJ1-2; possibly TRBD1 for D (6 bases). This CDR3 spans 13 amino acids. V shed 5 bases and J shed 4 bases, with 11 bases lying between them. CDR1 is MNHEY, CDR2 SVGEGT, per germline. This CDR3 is CASSDGQIYGYTF. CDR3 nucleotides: TGTGCCAGCAGTGATGGACAGATCTATGGCTACACCTTC.

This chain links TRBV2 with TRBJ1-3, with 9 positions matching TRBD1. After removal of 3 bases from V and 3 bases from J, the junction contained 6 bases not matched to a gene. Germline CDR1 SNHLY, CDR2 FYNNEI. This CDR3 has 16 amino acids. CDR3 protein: CASSDRDRVVGNTIYF. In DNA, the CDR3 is TGTGCCAGCAGTGATAGGGACAGGGTTGTTGGAAACACCATATATTTT.

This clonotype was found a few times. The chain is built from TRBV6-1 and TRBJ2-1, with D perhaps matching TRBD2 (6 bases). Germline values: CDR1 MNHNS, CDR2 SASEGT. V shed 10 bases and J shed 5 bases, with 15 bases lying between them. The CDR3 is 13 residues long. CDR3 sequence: CAITGLLDNEQFF. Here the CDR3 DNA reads TGTGCCATAACGGGACTCCTGGACAATGAGCAGTTCTTC.

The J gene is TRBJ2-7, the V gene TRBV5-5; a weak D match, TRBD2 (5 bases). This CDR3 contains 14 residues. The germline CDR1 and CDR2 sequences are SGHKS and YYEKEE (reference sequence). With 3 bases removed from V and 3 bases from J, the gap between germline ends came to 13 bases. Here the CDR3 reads CASSWRRQYYEQYF. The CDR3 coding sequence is TGTGCCAGCAGCTGGAGGCGGCAGTACTACGAGCAGTACTTC.

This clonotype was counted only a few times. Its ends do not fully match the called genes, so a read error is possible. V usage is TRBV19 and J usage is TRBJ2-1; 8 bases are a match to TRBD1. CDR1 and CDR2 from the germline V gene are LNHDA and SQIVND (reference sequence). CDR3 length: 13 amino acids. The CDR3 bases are TGCGCCAGCAGCATCGGGACAGGCAATGAGCAGTTCTTC. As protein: CASSIGTGNEQFF.

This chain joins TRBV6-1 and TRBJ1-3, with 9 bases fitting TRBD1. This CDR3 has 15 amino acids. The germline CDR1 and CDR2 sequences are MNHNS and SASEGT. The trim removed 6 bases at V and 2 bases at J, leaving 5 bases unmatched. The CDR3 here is CASRAGQGTGNTIYF. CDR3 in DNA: TGTGCCAGCAGGGCAGGACAGGGGACTGGAAACACCATATATTTT.

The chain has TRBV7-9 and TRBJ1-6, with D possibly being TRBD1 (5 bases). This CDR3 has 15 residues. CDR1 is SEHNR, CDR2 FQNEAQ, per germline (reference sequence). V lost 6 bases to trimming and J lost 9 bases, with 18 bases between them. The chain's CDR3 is CASRSGGGVGSPLHF. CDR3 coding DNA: TGTGCCAGCAGGTCCGGAGGAGGGGTGGGTTCACCCCTCCACTTT.

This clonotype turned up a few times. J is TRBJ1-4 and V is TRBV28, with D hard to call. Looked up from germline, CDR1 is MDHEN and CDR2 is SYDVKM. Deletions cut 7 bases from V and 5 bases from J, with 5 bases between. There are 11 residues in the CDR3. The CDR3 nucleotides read TGTGCCAGCAACGAAAATGAAAAACTGTTTTTT. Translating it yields CASNENEKLFF. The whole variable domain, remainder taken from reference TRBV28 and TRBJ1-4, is DVKVTQSSRYLVKRTGEKVFLECVQDMDHENMFWYRQDPGLGLRLIYFSYDVKMKEKGDIPEGYSVSREKKERFSLILESASTNQTSMYLCASNENEKLFFGSGTQLSVL.

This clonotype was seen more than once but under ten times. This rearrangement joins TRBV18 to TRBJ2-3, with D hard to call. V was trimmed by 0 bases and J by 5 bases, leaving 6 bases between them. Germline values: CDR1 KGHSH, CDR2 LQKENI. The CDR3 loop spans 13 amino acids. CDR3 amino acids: CASSPPLEDTQYF. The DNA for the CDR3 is TGTGCCAGCTCACCACCGTTGGAAGATACGCAGTATTTT.

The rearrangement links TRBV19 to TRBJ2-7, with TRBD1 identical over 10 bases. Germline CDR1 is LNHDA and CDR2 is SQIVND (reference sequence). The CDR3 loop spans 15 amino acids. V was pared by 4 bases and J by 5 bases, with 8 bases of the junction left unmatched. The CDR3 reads CASSTRTGGINEQYF. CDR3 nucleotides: TGTGCCAGTAGTACCCGGACAGGGGGTATAAACGAGCAGTACTTC. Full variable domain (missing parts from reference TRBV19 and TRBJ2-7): DGGITQSPKYLFRKEGQNVTLSCEQNLNHDAMYWYRQDPGQGLRLIYYSQIVNDFQKGDIAEGYSVSREKKESFPLTVTSAQKNPTAFYLCASSTRTGGINEQYFGPGTRLTVT.